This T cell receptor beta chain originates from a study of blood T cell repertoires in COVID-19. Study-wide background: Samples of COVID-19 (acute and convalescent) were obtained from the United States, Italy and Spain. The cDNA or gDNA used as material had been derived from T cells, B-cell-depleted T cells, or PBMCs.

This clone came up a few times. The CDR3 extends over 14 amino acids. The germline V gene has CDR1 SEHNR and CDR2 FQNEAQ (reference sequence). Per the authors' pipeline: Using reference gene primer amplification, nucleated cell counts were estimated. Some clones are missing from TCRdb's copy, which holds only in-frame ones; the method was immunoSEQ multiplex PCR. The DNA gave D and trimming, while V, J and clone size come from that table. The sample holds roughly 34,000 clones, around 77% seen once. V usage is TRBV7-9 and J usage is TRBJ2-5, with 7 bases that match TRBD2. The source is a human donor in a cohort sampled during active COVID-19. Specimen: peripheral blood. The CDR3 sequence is CASGPLAAQETQYF. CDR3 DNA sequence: TGTGCGAGCGGGCCTCTAGCGGCCCAAGAGACCCAGTACTTC.